Sequencing of this T cell receptor beta chain was carried out in a study of patients and donors after allogeneic stem cell transplantation. V was pared by 3 bases and J by 0 bases, with 11 bases between. The CDR3 spans 15 residues. The germline V gene encodes CDR1 ENHRY and CDR2 SYGVKD. A single record per CDR3 protein comes from TCRdb applying MiXCR to the RT-PCR reads. Of 900,000 to 1,000,000 distinct CDR3 sequences in the sample, roughly 17% were seen once. This sequence was found in a human donor who was either an allogeneic HSCT recipient or a stem cell or donor lymphocyte infusion donor (not recorded which). It is not recorded whose cells these are; they may come from a transplant donor. The chain has TRBV10-3 and TRBJ1-1; TRBD1 is a possible D gene (5 bases). The sample consisted of blood, either unsorted or a sorted T cell fraction (not recorded which). In DNA, the CDR3 is TGTGCCATCAGTGAAGGAACAGGCCTGAACACTGAAGCTTTCTTT. This encodes CAISEGTGLNTEAFF.